The 4 T cell receptor beta chains below come from one sample, sequenced in a study of shared clonotypes between healthy human individuals. The method was immunoSEQ multiplex PCR; TCRdb's version includes in-frame clones alone and lacks a portion of them. Of approximately 2.4 million clones in the sample, approximately 96% were seen once. Sequences were obtained from naive CD4+ T cells sorted from blood. Subset denoted: CD45RA+ positively selected. These receptor sequences come from a man between 18 and 35 years old in good health.

V is TRBV6-1 and J is TRBJ1-1, with TRBD1 identical over 8 bases. CDR1 and CDR2 from the germline V gene are MNHNS and SASEGT. The CDR3 consists of 11 residues. V lost 10 bases, J lost 4 bases, and 2 bases stayed unmatched. The CDR3 is CANRGGTEAFF. Here the CDR3 DNA reads TGTGCCAACAGGGGGGGCACTGAAGCTTTCTTT.

This chain connects TRBV30 to TRBJ2-1, with 9 bases identical to TRBD1. CDR1 and CDR2 from the germline V gene are GTSNPN and SVGIG (reference sequence). This CDR3 has 11 residues. With V trimmed by 8 bases and J by 13 bases, 9 bases remained unmatched. DNA of the CDR3: TGTGCCCGCCAAACAGGGGGCGTCCAGTTCTTC. Encoded protein: CARQTGGVQFF. Full variable domain (outside the CDR3, taken from reference TRBV30 and TRBJ2-1): SQTIHQWPATLVQPVGSPLSLECTVEGTSNPNLYWYRQAAGRGLQLLFYSVGIGQISSEVPQNLSASRPQDRQFILSSKKLLLSDSGFYLCARQTGGVQFFGPGTRLTVL.

The V call is TRBV7-6, the J call TRBJ1-4; D perhaps matches TRBD1 (5 bases). Germline CDR1 and CDR2: SGHVS and FNYEAQ. V dropped 5 bases and J dropped 4 bases, with 11 bases sitting between them. This CDR3 comprises 14 residues. CDR3 nucleotide sequence: TGTGCCAGCAGCCAGGGACGGATTAATGAAAAACTGTTTTTT. Its translation is CASSQGRINEKLFF.

The V call is TRBV6-5, the J call TRBJ2-1; the match to TRBD2 covers 11 bases. The junction had 5 bases not matched to a gene; V was cut back by 6 bases and J by 4 bases. Germline V gene lookup returns CDR1 MNHEY and CDR2 SVGAGI. This CDR3 contains 15 residues. The CDR3 sequence: CASRLSGGAYNEQFF. The CDR3 region has the DNA TGTGCCAGCAGACTTAGCGGGGGGGCGTACAATGAGCAGTTCTTC.